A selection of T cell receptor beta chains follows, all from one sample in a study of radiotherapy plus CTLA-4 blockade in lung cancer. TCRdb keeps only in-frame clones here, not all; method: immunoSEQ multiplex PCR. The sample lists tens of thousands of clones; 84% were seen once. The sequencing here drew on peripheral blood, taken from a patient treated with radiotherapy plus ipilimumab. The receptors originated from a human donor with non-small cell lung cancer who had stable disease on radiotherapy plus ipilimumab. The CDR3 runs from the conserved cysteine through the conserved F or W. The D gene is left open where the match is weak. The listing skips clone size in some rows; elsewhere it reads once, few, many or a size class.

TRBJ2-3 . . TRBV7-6 TGTGCCAGCAGCTTAGAGATCCAGAACACAGATACGCAGTATTTT CASSLEIQNTDTQYF
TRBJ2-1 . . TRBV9 TGTGCCAGCAGCGCATCACCGGCAGGGAGCTATGAGCAGTTCTTC CASSASPAGSYEQFF
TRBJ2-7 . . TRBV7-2 TGTGCCAGCAGCTTAAACAAAATCTACGAGCAGTACTTC CASSLNKIYEQYF
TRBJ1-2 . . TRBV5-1 TGCGCCAGCAGCATACAGGGTTACGGCTACACCTTC CASSIQGYGYTF
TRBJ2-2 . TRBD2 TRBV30 TGTGCCGGAGCGGGGGTCGTCGGGGAGCTGTTTTTT CAGAGVVGELFF
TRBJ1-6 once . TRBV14 TGTGCCAGCAGCCAAGATTATGAGGGAGAGGCATCCTATAATTCACCCCTCCACTTT CASSQDYEGEASYNSPLHF
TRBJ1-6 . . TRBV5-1 TGCGCCAGCAGCTTAGACATTGGTTCACCCCTCCACTTT CASSLDIGSPLHF
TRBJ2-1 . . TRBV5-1 TGCGCCAGCAGCTTGGCGGCCGCTTACAATGAGCAGTTCTTC CASSLAAAYNEQFF
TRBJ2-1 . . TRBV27 TGTGCCAGCAGTTTATTCGGGTCCCTAGGCCTCTACAATGAGCAGTTCTTC CASSLFGSLGLYNEQFF
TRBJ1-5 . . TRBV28 TGTGCCAGCAGTTATGGAGCAGGGGTTAATCAGCCCCAGCATTTT CASSYGAGVNQPQHF
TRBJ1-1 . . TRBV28 TGTGCCAGCAGTTTATGGGACAACACTGAAGCTTTCTTT CASSLWDNTEAFF
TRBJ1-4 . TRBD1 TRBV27 TGTGCCAGCAGCGAGTCGCGGACAGGGGTACTCTCAACTAATGAAAAACTGTTTTTT CASSESRTGVLSTNEKLFF
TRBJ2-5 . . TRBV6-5 TGTGCCAGCAGTAAGAAGTACCAAGAGACCCAGTACTTC CASSKKYQETQYF
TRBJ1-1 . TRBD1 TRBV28 TGTGCCAGCAGTATAGGACAGGGGGCTCGCACTGAAGCTTTCTTT CASSIGQGARTEAFF
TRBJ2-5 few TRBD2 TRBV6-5 TGTGCCAGCAGTTATGATAGCGGGGGGGGGACCCAGTACTTC CASSYDSGGGTQYF
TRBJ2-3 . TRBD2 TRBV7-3 TGTGCCAGCAGCTCCCTCGGCGGAGCGGGAGGGCCGATCGCAGATACGCAGTATTTT CASSSLGGAGGPIADTQYF
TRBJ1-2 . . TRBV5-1 TGCGCCACCACGGGGGGCGCCATGAATGGCTACACCTTC CATTGGAMNGYTF
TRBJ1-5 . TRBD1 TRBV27 TGTGCCAGCAGACCCCTGGACAGGGGGGGCAATCAGCCCCAGCATTTT CASRPLDRGGNQPQHF
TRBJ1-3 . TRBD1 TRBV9 TGTGCCAGCAGCGGAGGGGGCGTAGACACCATATATTTT CASSGGGVDTIYF
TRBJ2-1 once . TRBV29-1 TGCAGCGTTGTAGGGTCCTACAATGAGCAGTTCTTC CSVVGSYNEQFF
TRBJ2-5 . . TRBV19 TGTGCCAGTAGATCACAGCAAGAGACCCAGTACTTC CASRSQQETQYF
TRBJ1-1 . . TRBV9 TGTGCCAGCAGCGCCCAGGCCACTGAAGCTTTCTTT CASSAQATEAFF
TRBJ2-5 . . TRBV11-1 TGTGCCAGCAGCTTTAGACGGCAAGAGACCCAGTACTTC CASSFRRQETQYF
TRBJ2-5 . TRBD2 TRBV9 TGTGCCAGCAGCACCCTAGCGGGGGGCCGCCGGGTGTCAGAGACCCAGTACTTC CASSTLAGGRRVSETQYF
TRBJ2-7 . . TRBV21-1 TGTGCCAGCAGCCTCCCAGGGGGTTACGAGCAGTACTTC CASSLPGGYEQYF
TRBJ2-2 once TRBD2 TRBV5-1 TGCGCCAGCAGAATAGCGGGAGGATTCACCGGGGAGCTGTTTTTT CASRIAGGFTGELFF